Shown below are 24 T cell receptor beta chains from a single sample sequenced in a study of CD4 T cell repertoires in COVID-19. Clones were read by immunoSEQ multiplex PCR, and TCRdb kept only the in-frame ones, dropping some. The top ten clones hold around 0.66% of a sample with under 30,000 clones, nearly 95% of them seen once. These memory T cells were uncultured and sequenced directly after ex vivo isolation. Sample: circulating follicular helper CD4+ T cells (cTfh) from blood, taken before the COVID-19 pandemic. The receptors shown here come from a human donor who had COVID-19.

The chain combines TRBV10-3 with TRBJ1-5, with D uncertain. The ends were cut back, 3 bases at V and 0 bases at J, with 6 bases in the middle. CDR1 ENHRY and CDR2 SYGVKD come from the germline V gene. This CDR3 region has 14 residues. The CDR3 DNA sequence: TGTGCCATCAGTGACACAGCTAGCAATCAGCCCCAGCATTTT. Its translation is CAISDTASNQPQHF.

This clone was observed once. The gene calls are TRBV10-2 and TRBJ1-2, with D perhaps TRBD1 (5 bases). Germline CDR1 WSHSY, CDR2 SAAADI. Trimming shortened V by 0 bases and J by 6 bases, and 8 bases separated the two germline ends. The CDR3 sequence is 13 residues long. Here the CDR3 reads CASSESKGDGYTF. The CDR3 DNA sequence: TGCGCCAGCAGTGAGTCGAAAGGGGATGGCTACACCTTC.

The chain joins TRBV11-2 to TRBJ2-4, with 8 bases matching TRBD1. The CDR3 has 12 amino acids. CDR1 is SGHAT, CDR2 FQNNGV, per germline. Unmatched junction bases numbered 7, after V lost 3 bases and J lost 15 bases. The CDR3 sequence: CASSLTGDDRYF. The DNA of the CDR3 is TGTGCCAGCAGCTTGACAGGGGACGACAGGTACTTC.

The J gene is TRBJ1-3, the V gene TRBV10-3; tentative D call: TRBD1 (6 bases). The CDR3 runs to 14 residues. Looked up from germline, CDR1 is ENHRY and CDR2 is SYGVKD. With 9 bases removed from V and 2 bases from J, the gap between germline ends came to 14 bases. The CDR3 coding sequence is TGTGCCATTTCCACGGGGGGCGCTGGAAACACCATATATTTT. Its protein is CAISTGGAGNTIYF.

Only one count was recorded for this clone. V is TRBV28 and J is TRBJ1-2; D unresolved. CDR1 and CDR2 from the germline V gene are MDHEN and SYDVKM. V lost 4 bases and J lost 4, with 19 bases in between. The CDR3 consists of 16 residues. The CDR3 protein is CASSSSGIPVGYGYTF. The CDR3 DNA reads as TGTGCCAGCAGTTCCTCGGGGATCCCCGTGGGCTATGGCTACACCTTC.

This clone was seen only once. The chain carries TRBV12-2 and TRBJ1-1; TRBD1 was called by the table and not checked on the DNA. TRBV12-2 is a recognized pseudogene. CDR3 length equals 18 residues. The CDR3 region has the DNA TGTGCAAGTCGCTTCCGTACCAAGGGACAGACTTTTAACACTGAAGCTTTCTTT. This translates into CASRFRTKGQTFNTEAFF.

This clone turned up a few times. The chain links TRBV19 to TRBJ1-2, with 7 bases lining up with TRBD1. V dropped 9 bases and J dropped 1; count of bases not matched to a gene: 8. Germline V gives CDR1 LNHDA, CDR2 SQIVND (reference sequence). The CDR3 has 14 amino acids. DNA of the CDR3: TGTGCCAGCCAACAGGGGCGGTATAACTATGGCTACACCTTC. Amino acids: CASQQGRYNYGYTF.

The V and J genes are TRBV6-6 and TRBJ1-6; 10 nucleotides align to TRBD1. The length of the CDR3 is 14 residues. The germline V gene encodes CDR1 MNHNY and CDR2 SVGAGI (reference sequence). The J segment lost 6 bases and the V segment lost 11 bases, leaving 7 bases of the junction unmatched. The CDR3 reads CAHRQGAGNSPLHF. The CDR3 DNA is TGTGCCCACCGACAGGGGGCTGGTAATTCACCCCTCCACTTT.

The V gene is TRBV28, the J gene TRBJ1-4; 9 bases line up with TRBD1. This CDR3 has 14 amino acids. Germline CDR1 MDHEN, CDR2 SYDVKM. The ends lost 3 bases at V and 5 bases at J; junction bases unmatched: 1. As DNA, the CDR3 is TGTGCCAGCAGTTTTGGACAGGGGAATGAAAAACTGTTTTTT. Amino acids: CASSFGQGNEKLFF.

Here the CDR3 DNA reads TGTGCCAGTAGTATACAACAGGGGGCGTTAGGAGCTTTCTTT. Translating gives CASSIQQGALGAFF. The chain has TRBV19 and TRBJ1-1, with 9 bases lining up with TRBD1. This CDR3 has 14 amino acids. V was pared by 2 bases and J by 10 bases, with 8 bases of the junction left unmatched. Germline V CDR1 and CDR2: LNHDA, SQIVND (reference sequence).

The chain uses TRBV9 and TRBJ1-6, with D possibly TRBD1 on 5 matching bases. V lost 0 bases and J lost 5, with 6 bases in between. This CDR3 region has 14 residues. Germline loops: CDR1 SGDLS, CDR2 YYNGEE. The CDR3 spells CASSVDRNNSPLHF. In DNA, the CDR3 is TGTGCCAGCAGCGTAGACAGGAATAATTCACCCCTCCACTTT.

The CDR3 region is CALGPQYF. CDR3 sequence (DNA): TGTGCCTTGGGCCCCCAGTACTTC. The V and J genes are TRBV5-8 and TRBJ2-5, with no clear D. Deletions cut 10 bases from V and 9 bases from J, with 7 bases between. The CDR3 length is 8 residues. CDR1 is SGHTS, CDR2 YDEGEE, per germline.

This clone was recorded only once. This chain uses TRBV7-2 with TRBJ2-1, with TRBD2 identical over 10 bases. The CDR3 loop spans 18 amino acids. Germline V lookup: CDR1 SGHTA, CDR2 FQGNSA. J gave up 0 bases and V 3 bases, and 8 bases lay outside the gene matches. CDR3 DNA: TGTGCCAGCAGCTTGGCTAGCGGGGGCCTGAGCTCCTACAATGAGCAGTTCTTC. Its translation is CASSLASGGLSSYNEQFF.

The chain combines TRBV7-8 with TRBJ2-5, with D possibly TRBD1 on 6 matching bases. The V and J ends lost 5 bases and 1 base respectively, with 17 bases between them. Looked up from germline, CDR1 is SGHVS and CDR2 is FQNEAQ. CDR3 size: 16 residues. CDR3 in amino acids: CASSPRRLTGQETQYF. Written as DNA, the CDR3 is TGTGCCAGCAGCCCTAGGCGCCTGACAGGCCAAGAGACCCAGTACTTC.

This clone has only a few counts. This rearrangement joins TRBV19 to TRBJ2-1, with D maybe TRBD1 (6 bases). This CDR3 comprises 13 residues. Germline V CDR1 and CDR2: LNHDA, SQIVND (reference sequence). V gave up 6 bases and J gave up 9 bases, with 15 bases separating them. The CDR3 protein is CASSSQGLGEQFF. The CDR3 coding sequence is TGTGCCAGTAGCTCACAGGGCCTCGGTGAGCAGTTCTTC.

CDR3 region: CASSLGTSGGWTDTQYF. DNA of the CDR3: TGTGCCAGCAGCTTAGGGACTAGCGGGGGGTGGACAGATACGCAGTATTTT. The chain joins TRBV11-2 to TRBJ2-3; TRBD2 aligns across 14 bases. The CDR3 length is 17 residues. Germline V gives CDR1 SGHAT, CDR2 FQNNGV. V trimming: 1 base; J trimming: 3 bases; junction bases outside the gene matches: 3.

The chain employs TRBV20-1 and TRBJ1-2; D is perhaps TRBD1 (6 bases). Germline CDR1 reads DFQATT; CDR2 reads SNEGSKA (reference sequence). Trimming stripped 8 bases from V and 2 bases from J, with 9 bases between. This CDR3 has 11 amino acids. The CDR3 DNA sequence: TGCAGTCCTCAGGGGAACTATGGCTACACCTTC. Translation gives CSPQGNYGYTF.

V is TRBV10-3 and J is TRBJ1-1; the D gene is possibly TRBD1 (6 bases). Germline-derived CDR1 and CDR2 are ENHRY and SYGVKD. There are 14 residues in the CDR3. V lost 7 bases and J lost 0, with 12 bases in between. This CDR3 is CAINGQNMNTEAFF. The CDR3 bases are TGTGCCATCAACGGACAGAATATGAACACTGAAGCTTTCTTT.

V and J are TRBV7-9 and TRBJ1-2, with TRBD1 matching 11 bases. The CDR3 is 13 amino acids. With 5 bases clipped from V and 6 bases from J, the junction kept 2 bases outside the gene matches. Germline V gene lookup returns CDR1 SEHNR and CDR2 FQNEAQ (reference sequence). CDR3 DNA: TGTGCCAGCAGCGTGGGACAGGGGGATGGCTACACCTTC. It codes for CASSVGQGDGYTF.

The chain couples TRBV7-7 to TRBJ2-5, with 7 bases lining up with TRBD2. There are 15 residues in the CDR3. The germline gives CDR1 SSHAT, CDR2 FNYEAQ (reference sequence). Losses at the gene ends were 3 bases for V and 0 bases for J; bases not matched to a gene: 4. The CDR3: CASSFFAGDQETQYF. Here the CDR3 DNA reads TGTGCCAGCAGCTTTTTTGCGGGGGACCAAGAGACCCAGTACTTC.

The chain recombines TRBV11-2 with TRBJ2-7; TRBD1 might be the D (6 bases). CDR1 is SGHAT and CDR2 is FQNNGV in the germline V gene. The CDR3 sequence is 14 residues long. Trimming stripped 1 base from V and 2 bases from J, with 9 bases between. CDR3 residues: CASSLGQGTYEQYF. The CDR3 DNA follows: TGTGCCAGCAGCTTAGGCCAGGGGACCTACGAGCAGTACTTC.

This clone was counted between two and nine times. This sequence joins TRBV10-3 and TRBJ1-3, with D uncertain. From germline, CDR1 is ENHRY and CDR2 SYGVKD. This CDR3 has 12 residues. The V end was cut by 7 bases, the J end by 0 bases, with 4 bases between. The CDR3 DNA reads TGTGCCATCATCAGCTCTGGAAACACCATATATTTT. This gives the protein CAIISSGNTIYF.

This chain links TRBV14 with TRBJ1-1; D gene ambiguous. Deletions cut 6 bases from V and 5 bases from J, with 16 bases between. CDR1 and CDR2 (germline): SGHDN, FVKESK. CDR3 length equals 14 residues. The chain's CDR3 is CASSATRGGTEAFF. The CDR3 DNA is TGTGCCAGCAGTGCGACCCGGGGAGGGACTGAAGCTTTCTTT.

CDR3 region: CASSLNAGLWYF. CDR3 in DNA: TGTGCCAGCAGCTTAAATGCGGGCCTTTGGTACTTC. This sequence joins TRBV7-6 and TRBJ2-4; a possible D gene is TRBD2 (5 bases). V lost 2 bases to trimming and J lost 15 bases, with 14 bases between them. The CDR3 is 12 residues long. Germline V gene data show CDR1 as SGHVS and CDR2 as FNYEAQ.